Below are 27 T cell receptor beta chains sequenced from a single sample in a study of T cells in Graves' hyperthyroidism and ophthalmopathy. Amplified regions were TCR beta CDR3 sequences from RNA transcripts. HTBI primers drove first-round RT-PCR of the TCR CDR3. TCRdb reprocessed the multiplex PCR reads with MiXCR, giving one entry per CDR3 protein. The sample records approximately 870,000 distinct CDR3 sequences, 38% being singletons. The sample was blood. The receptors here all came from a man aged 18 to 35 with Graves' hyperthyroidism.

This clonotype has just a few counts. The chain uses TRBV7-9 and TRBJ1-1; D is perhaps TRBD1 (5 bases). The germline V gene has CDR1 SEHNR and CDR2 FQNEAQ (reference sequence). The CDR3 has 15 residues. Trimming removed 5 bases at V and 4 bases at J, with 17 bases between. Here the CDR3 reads CASSQERGGGTEAFF. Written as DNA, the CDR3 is TGTGCCAGCAGCCAAGAAAGGGGCGGGGGCACTGAAGCTTTCTTT.

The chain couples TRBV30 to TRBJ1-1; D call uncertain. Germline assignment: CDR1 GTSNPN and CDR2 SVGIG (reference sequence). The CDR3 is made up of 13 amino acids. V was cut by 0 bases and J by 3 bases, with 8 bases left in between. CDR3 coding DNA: TGTGCCTGGAGTGTGAGTCACCACACTGAAGCTTTCTTT. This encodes CAWSVSHHTEAFF.

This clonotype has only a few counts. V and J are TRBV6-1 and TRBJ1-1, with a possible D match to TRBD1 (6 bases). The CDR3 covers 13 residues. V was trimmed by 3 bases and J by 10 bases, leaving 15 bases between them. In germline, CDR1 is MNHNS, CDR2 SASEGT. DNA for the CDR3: TGTGCCAGCAGTGATCTGAACAGGGATATAGCTTTCTTT. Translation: CASSDLNRDIAFF.

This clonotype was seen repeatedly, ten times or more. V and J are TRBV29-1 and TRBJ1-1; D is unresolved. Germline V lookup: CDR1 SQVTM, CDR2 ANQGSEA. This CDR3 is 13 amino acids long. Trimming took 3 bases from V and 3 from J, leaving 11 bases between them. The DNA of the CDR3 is TGCAGCGTTGACAGAGGTGAATACACTGAAGCTTTCTTT. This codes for CSVDRGEYTEAFF.

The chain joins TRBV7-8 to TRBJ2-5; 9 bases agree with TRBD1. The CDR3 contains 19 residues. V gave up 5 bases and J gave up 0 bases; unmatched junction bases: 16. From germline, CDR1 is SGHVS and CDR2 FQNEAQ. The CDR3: CASSRPRDRVRDHQETQYF. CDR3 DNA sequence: TGTGCCAGCAGCCGCCCTCGGGACAGGGTCCGGGATCACCAAGAGACCCAGTACTTC.

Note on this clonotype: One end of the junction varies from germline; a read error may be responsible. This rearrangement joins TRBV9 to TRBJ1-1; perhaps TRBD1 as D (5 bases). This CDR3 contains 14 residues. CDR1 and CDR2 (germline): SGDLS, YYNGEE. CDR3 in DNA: TGTGGCAGCAGCCAAGTTGGGGGAGGGACTGAAGCTTTCTTT. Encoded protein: CGSSQVGGGTEAFF.

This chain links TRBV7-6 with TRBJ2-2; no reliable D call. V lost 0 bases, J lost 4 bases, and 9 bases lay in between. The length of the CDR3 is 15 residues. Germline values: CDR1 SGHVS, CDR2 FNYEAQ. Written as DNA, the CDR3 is TGTGCCAGCAGCTTAGCGTGGTACTTCACCGGGGAGCTGTTTTTT. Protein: CASSLAWYFTGELFF.

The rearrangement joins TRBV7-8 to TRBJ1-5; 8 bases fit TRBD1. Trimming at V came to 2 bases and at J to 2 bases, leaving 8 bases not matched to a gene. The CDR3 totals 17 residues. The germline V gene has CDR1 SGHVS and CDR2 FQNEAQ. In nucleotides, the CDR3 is TGTGCCAGCAGCTTAAATCAGGGGGCGGGTGGCAATCAGCCCCAGCATTTT. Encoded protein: CASSLNQGAGGNQPQHF. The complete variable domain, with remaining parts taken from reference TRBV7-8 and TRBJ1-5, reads GAGVSQSPRYKVAKRGQDVALRCDPISGHVSLFWYQQALGQGPEFLTYFQNEAQLDKSGLPSDRFFAERPEGSVSTLKIQRTQQEDSAVYLCASSLNQGAGGNQPQHFGDGTRLSIL.

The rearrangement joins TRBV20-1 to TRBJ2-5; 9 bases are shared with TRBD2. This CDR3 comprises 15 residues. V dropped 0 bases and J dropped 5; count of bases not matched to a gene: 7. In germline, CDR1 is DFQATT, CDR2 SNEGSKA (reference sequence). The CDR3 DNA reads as TGCAGTGCTAGAGATCAACTAGCGGGCTTGGAGACCCAGTACTTC. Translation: CSARDQLAGLETQYF.

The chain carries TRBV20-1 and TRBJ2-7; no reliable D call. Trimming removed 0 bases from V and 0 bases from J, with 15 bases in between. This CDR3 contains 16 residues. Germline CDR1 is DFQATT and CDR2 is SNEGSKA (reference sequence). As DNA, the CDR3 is TGCAGTGCTAGAGATTTCTCGGCGAAGAGCTCCTACGAGCAGTACTTC. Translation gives CSARDFSAKSSYEQYF.

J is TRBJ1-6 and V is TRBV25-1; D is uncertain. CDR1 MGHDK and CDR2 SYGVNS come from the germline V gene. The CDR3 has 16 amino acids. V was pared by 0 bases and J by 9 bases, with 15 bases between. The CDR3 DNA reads TGTGCCAGCAGTGAATATTCGGGGTTCGGGAGTTCACCCCTCCACTTT. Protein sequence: CASSEYSGFGSSPLHF.

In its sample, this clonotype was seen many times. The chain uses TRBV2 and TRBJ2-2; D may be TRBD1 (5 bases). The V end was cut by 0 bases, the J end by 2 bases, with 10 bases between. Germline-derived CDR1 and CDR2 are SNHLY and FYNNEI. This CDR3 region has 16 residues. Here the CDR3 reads CASSEARVGNTGELFF. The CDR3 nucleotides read TGTGCCAGCAGTGAAGCCAGGGTTGGCAACACCGGGGAGCTGTTTTTT.

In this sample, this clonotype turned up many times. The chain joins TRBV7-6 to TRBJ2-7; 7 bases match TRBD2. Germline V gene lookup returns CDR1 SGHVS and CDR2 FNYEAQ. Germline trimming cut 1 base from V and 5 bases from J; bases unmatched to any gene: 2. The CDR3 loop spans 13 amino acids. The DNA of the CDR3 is TGTGCCAGCAGCTTAGGGAGCGGGAACGAGCAGTACTTC. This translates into CASSLGSGNEQYF. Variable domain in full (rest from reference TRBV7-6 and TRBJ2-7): GAGVSQSPRYKVTKRGQDVALRCDPISGHVSLYWYRQALGQGPEFLTYFNYEAQQDKSGLPNDRFSAERPEGSISTLTIQRTEQRDSAMYRCASSLGSGNEQYFGPGTRLTVT.

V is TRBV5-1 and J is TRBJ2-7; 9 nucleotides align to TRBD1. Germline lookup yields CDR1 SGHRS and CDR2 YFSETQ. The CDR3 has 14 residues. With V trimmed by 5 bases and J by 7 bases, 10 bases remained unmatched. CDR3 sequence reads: CASRGTGRDREQYF. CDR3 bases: TGCGCCAGCAGGGGGACAGGGCGCGACCGGGAGCAGTACTTC.

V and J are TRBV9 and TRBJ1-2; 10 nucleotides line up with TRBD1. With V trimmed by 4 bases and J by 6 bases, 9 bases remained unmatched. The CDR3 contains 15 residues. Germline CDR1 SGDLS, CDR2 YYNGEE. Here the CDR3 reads CASSQDWGTGDGYTF. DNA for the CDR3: TGTGCCAGCAGCCAGGATTGGGGGACAGGGGATGGCTACACCTTC.

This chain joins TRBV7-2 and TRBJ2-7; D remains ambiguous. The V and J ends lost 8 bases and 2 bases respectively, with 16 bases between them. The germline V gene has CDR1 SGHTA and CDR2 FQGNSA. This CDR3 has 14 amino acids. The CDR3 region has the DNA TGTGCCAGCGCGATGGCGGATGGGGCCTACGAGCAGTACTTC. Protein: CASAMADGAYEQYF.

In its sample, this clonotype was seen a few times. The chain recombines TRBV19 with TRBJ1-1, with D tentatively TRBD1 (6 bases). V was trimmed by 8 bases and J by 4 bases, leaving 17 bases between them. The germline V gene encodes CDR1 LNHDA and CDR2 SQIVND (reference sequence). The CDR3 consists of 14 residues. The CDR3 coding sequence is TGTGCCAGTGTACGGGGGGGGCCCGTCACTGAAGCTTTCTTT. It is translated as CASVRGGPVTEAFF.

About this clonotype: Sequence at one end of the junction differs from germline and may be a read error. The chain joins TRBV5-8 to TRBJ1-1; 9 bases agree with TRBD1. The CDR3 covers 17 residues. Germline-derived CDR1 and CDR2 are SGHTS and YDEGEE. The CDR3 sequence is CASSSDPVDRGGTEAFF. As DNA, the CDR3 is TGCGCCAGCAGCTCAGACCCCGTGGACAGGGGAGGAACTGAAGCTTTCTTT.

The CDR3 region has the DNA TGTGCCAGCAGTGCCAACAGGGGAAGTTACTATGGCTACACCTTC. Translating gives CASSANRGSYYGYTF. The rearrangement uses TRBV25-1 and TRBJ1-2, with TRBD1 matching 7 bases. Germline V lookup: CDR1 MGHDK, CDR2 SYGVNS. J was trimmed by 3 bases and V by 4 bases; bases with no gene match: 8. This CDR3 region has 15 residues.

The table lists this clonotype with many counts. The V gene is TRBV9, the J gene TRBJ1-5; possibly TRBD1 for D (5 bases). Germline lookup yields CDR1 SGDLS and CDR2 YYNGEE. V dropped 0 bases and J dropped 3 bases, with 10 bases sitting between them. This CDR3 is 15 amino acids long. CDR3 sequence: CASSVGSGNNQPQHF. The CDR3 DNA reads TGTGCCAGCAGCGTAGGGTCAGGGAACAATCAGCCCCAGCATTTT.

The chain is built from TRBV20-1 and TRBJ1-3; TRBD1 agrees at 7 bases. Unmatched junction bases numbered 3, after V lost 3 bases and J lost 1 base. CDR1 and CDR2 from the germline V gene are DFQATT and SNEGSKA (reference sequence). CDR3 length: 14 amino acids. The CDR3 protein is CSARGQTSGNTIYF. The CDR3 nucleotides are TGCAGTGCTAGGGGACAGACATCTGGAAACACCATATATTTT.

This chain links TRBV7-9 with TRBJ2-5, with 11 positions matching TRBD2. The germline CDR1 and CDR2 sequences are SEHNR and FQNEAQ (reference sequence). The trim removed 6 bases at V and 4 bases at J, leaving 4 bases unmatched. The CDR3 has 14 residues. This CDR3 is CASRDSGGGETQYF. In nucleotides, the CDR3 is TGTGCCAGCAGGGATAGCGGGGGGGGAGAGACCCAGTACTTC.

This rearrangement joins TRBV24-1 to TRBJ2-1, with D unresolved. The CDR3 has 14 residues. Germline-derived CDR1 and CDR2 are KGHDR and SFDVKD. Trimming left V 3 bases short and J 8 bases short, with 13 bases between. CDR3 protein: CATSDGLREDEQFF. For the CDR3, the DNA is TGTGCCACCAGTGATGGCCTCCGCGAGGATGAGCAGTTCTTC.

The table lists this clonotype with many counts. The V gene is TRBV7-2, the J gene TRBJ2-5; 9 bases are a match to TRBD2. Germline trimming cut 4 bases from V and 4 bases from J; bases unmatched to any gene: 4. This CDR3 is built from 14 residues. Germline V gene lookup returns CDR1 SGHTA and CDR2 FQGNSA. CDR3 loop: CASSSAGGTETQYF. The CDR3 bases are TGTGCCAGCAGCTCAGCGGGGGGTACAGAGACCCAGTACTTC.

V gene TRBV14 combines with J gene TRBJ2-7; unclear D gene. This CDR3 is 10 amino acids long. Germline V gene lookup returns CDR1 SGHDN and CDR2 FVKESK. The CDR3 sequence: CASPLGEQYF. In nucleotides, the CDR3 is TGTGCTTCCCCCCTCGGCGAGCAGTACTTC.

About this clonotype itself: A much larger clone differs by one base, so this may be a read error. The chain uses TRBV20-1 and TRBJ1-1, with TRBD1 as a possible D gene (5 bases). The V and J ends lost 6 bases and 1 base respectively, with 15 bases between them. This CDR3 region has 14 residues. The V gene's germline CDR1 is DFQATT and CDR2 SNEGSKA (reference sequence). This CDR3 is CSASSRGWNTEAFF. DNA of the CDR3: TGCAGTGCCTCCTCAAGGGGATGGAACACTGAAGCTTTCTTT.

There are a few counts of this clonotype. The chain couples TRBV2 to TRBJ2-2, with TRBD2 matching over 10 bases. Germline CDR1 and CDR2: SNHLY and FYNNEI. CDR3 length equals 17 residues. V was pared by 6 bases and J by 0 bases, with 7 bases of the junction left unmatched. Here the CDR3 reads CASRVGTSVANTGELFF. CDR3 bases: TGTGCCAGCAGGGTCGGGACTAGCGTAGCGAACACCGGGGAGCTGTTTTTT.